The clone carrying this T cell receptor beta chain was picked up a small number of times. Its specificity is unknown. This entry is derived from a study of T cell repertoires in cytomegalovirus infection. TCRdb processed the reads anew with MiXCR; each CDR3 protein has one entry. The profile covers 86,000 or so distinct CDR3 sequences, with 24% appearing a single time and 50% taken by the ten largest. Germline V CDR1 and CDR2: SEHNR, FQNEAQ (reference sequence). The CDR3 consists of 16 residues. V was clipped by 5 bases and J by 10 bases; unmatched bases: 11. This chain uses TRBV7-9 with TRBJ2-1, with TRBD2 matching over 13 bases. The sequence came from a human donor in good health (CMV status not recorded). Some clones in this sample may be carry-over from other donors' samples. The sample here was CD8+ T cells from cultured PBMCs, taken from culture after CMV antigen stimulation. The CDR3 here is CASSAPLAGGPGEQFF. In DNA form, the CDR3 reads TGTGCCAGCAGCGCCCCACTAGCGGGAGGGCCAGGGGAGCAGTTCTTC.